This T cell receptor beta chain originates from a study of blood T cell repertoires in COVID-19. The wider study: There were acute and convalescent COVID-19 samples, and they came from the United States, Italy and Spain. Sample material is recorded as cDNA or gDNA derived from T cells, B-cell-depleted T cells, or PBMCs.

Germline V lookup: CDR1 SGHRS, CDR2 YFSETQ. V was pared by 5 bases and J by 6 bases, with 5 bases of the junction left unmatched. The CDR3 totals 14 residues. The protocol was immunoSEQ multiplex PCR, while the TCRdb copy is restricted to in-frame clones and leaves out a portion. The sample lists 300,000 to 400,000 clones; about nine tenths were seen once. Sequenced sample: peripheral blood. V gene TRBV5-1 combines with J gene TRBJ1-4, with 9 positions matching TRBD1. The sequence derives from a woman in her seventies with COVID-19, enrolled during active disease. CDR3 DNA sequence: TGCGCCAGCAGAGGACAGGGGCAAGATGAAAAACTGTTTTTT. Translation gives CASRGQGQDEKLFF.